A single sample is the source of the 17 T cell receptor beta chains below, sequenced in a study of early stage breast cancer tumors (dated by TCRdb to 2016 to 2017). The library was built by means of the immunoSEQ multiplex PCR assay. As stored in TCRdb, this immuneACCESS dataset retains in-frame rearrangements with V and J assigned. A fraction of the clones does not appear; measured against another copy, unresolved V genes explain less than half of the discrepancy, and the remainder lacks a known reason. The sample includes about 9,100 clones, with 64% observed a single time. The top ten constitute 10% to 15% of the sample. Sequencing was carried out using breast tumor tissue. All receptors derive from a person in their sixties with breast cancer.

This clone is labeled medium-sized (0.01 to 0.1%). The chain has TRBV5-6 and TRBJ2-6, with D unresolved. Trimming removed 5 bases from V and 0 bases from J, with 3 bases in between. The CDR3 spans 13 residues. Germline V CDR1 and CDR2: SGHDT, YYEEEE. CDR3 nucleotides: TGTGCCAGCAGAGTCTCTGGGGCCAACGTCCTGACTTTC. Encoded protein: CASRVSGANVLTF.

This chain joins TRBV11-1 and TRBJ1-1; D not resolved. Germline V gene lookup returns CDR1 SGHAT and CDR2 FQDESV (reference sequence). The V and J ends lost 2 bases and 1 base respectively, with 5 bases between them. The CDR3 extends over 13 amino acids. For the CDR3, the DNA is TGTGCCAGCAGCTTAAGGCCGAACACTGAAGCTTTCTTT. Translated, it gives CASSLRPNTEAFF.

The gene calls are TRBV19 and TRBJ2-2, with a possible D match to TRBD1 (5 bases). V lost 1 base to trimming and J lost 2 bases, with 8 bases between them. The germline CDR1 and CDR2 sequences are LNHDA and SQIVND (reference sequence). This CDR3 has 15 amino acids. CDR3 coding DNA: TGTGCCAGTAGTATAGGACAGCAAAACACCGGGGAGCTGTTTTTT. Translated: CASSIGQQNTGELFF.

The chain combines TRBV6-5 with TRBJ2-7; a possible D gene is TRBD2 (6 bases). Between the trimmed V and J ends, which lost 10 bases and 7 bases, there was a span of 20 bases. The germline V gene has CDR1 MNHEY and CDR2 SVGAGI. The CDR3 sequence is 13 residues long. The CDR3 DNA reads TGTGCCACCCATAGCGGAACCGGAGGAGAGCAGTACTTC. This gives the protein CATHSGTGGEQYF.

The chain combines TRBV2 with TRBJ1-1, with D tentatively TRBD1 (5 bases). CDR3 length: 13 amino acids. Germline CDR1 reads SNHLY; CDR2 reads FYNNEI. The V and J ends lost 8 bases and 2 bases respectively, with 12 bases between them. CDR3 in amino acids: CASLSGRNTEAFF. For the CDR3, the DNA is TGTGCCAGCCTGTCGGGACGAAACACTGAAGCTTTCTTT.

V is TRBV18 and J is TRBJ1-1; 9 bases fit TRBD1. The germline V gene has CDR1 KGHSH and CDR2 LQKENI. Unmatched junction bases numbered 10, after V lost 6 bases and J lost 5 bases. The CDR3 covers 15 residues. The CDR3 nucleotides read TGTGCCAGCTCGTCGGGACAGGGCAAGGAGACTGAAGCTTTCTTT. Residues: CASSSGQGKETEAFF.

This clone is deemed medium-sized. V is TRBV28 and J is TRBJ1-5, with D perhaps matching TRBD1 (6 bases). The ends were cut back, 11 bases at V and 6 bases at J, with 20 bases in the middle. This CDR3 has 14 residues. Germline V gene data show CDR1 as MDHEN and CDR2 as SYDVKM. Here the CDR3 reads CAARPAGVVQPQHF. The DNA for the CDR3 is TGTGCCGCTCGCCCCGCAGGGGTGGTTCAGCCCCAGCATTTT.

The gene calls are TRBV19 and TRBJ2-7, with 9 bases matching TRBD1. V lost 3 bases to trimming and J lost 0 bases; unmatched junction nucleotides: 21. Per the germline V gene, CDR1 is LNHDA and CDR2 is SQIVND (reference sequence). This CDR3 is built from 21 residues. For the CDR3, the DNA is TGTGCCAGTAGTATCCTCCCGGCCGGGACAGGGAGGGCTAGCGGCTCCTACGAGCAGTACTTC. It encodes CASSILPAGTGRASGSYEQYF. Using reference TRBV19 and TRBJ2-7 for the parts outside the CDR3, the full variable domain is DGGITQSPKYLFRKEGQNVTLSCEQNLNHDAMYWYRQDPGQGLRLIYYSQIVNDFQKGDIAEGYSVSREKKESFPLTVTSAQKNPTAFYLCASSILPAGTGRASGSYEQYFGPGTRLTVT.

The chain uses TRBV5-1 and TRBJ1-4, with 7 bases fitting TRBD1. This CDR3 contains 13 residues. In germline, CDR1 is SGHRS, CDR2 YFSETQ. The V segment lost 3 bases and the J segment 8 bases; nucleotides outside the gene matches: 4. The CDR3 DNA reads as TGCGCCAGCAGCTCTCCGGGACAGGAAAAACTGTTTTTT. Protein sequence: CASSSPGQEKLFF.

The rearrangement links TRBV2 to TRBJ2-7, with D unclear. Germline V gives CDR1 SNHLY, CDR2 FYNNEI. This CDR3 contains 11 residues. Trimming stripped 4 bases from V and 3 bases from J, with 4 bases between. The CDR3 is CASSVRYEQYF. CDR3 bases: TGTGCCAGCAGTGTTCGCTACGAGCAGTACTTC. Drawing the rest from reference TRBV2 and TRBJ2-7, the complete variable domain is EPEVTQTPSHQVTQMGQEVILRCVPISNHLYFYWYRQILGQKVEFLVSFYNNEISEKSEIFDDQFSVERPDGSNFTLKIRSTKLEDSAMYFCASSVRYEQYFGPGTRLTVT.

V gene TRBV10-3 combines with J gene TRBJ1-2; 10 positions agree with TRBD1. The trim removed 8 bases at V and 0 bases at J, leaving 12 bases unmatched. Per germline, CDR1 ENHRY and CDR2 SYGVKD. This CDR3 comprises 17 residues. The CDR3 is CAIRTGGSLLSNYGYTF. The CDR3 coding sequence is TGTGCCATCCGGACAGGGGGTTCCCTTCTTTCTAACTATGGCTACACCTTC.

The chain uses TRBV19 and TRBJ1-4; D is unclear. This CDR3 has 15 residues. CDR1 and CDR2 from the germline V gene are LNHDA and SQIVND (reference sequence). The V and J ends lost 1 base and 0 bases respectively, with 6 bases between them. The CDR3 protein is CASSIVTSTNEKLFF. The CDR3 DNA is TGTGCCAGTAGTATAGTGACATCAACTAATGAAAAACTGTTTTTT.

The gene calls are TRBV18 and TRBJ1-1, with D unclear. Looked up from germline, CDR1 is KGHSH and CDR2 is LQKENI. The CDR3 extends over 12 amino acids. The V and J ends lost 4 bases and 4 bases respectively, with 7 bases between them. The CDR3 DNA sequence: TGTGCCAGCTCACTCCGGAGCACTGAAGCTTTCTTT. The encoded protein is CASSLRSTEAFF.

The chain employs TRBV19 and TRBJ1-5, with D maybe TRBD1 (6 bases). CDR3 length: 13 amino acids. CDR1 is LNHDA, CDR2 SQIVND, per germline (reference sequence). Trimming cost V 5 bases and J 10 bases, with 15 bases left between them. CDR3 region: CASSSQTGGPQHF. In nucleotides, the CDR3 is TGTGCCAGTAGTTCTCAGACAGGAGGACCCCAGCATTTT. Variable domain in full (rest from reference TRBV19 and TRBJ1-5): DGGITQSPKYLFRKEGQNVTLSCEQNLNHDAMYWYRQDPGQGLRLIYYSQIVNDFQKGDIAEGYSVSREKKESFPLTVTSAQKNPTAFYLCASSSQTGGPQHFGDGTRLSIL.

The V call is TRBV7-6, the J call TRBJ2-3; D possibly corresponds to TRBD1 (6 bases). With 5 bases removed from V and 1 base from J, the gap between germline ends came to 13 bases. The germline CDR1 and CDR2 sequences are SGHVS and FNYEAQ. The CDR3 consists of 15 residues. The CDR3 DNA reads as TGTGCCAGCAGCCCCGCACAGGGACGCACAGATACGCAGTATTTT. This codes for CASSPAQGRTDTQYF.

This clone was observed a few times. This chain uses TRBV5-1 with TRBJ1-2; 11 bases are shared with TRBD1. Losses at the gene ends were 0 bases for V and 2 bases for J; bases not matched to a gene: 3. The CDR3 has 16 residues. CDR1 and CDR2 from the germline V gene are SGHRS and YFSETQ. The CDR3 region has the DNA TGCGCCAGCAGCTTGGAAGGGACAGGGGGAAACTATGGCTACACCTTC. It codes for CASSLEGTGGNYGYTF.

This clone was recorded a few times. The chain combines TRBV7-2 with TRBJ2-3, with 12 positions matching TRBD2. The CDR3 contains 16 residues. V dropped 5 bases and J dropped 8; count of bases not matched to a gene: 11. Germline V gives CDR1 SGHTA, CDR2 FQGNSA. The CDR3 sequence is CASSPLTSGGRVTQYF. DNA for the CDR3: TGTGCCAGCAGCCCCCTGACTAGCGGGGGCCGAGTTACGCAGTATTTT.